These T cell receptor beta chains were read from a single sample in a study of PD-1 blockade in mismatch repair-deficient tumors. The protocol was immunoSEQ multiplex PCR, while the TCRdb copy is restricted to in-frame clones and leaves out a portion. The data show 80,000 to 130,000 clones, approximately 80% seen once. The sequences come from peripheral blood, collected approximately 35 weeks after starting pembrolizumab. The receptors stem from an adult with mismatch repair-deficient cancer. Each CDR3 is given with its conserved first and last residue. The D gene is left open where the match is weak. Expanded clones are given a class, and other clones once, few, many or no size at all.

clone_size d_call j_call v_call cdr3_nt cdr3_aa
- - TRBJ1-1 TRBV6-5 TGTGCCAGCAGTATTCCACGGGAGCGGACTGAAGCTTTCTTT CASSIPRERTEAFF
- - TRBJ2-5 TRBV16 TGTGCCAGCAGCCAAAATCCTCAAGAGACCCAGTACTTC CASSQNPQETQYF
- TRBD2 TRBJ2-3 TRBV9 TGTGCCAGCAGCATTGGGACTAGCGGCACAGATACGCAGTATTTT CASSIGTSGTDTQYF
- - TRBJ1-2 TRBV7-9 TGTGCCAGCAGCCTAGGTGGGCGTGGCTACACCTTC CASSLGGRGYTF
once TRBD1 TRBJ1-1 TRBV4-3 TGCGCCAGCAGCCAAGGCCGTACCCCTCGACAGGGGCCCACTGAAGCTTTCTTT CASSQGRTPRQGPTEAFF
- - TRBJ2-3 TRBV6-6 TGTGCCAGCAGTTACTCGGGGGCGACCGGAGCGGATACGCAGTATTTT CASSYSGATGADTQYF
- - TRBJ2-1 TRBV28 TGTGCCAGCAGCCTTCCGGGGGTCCAGAACGCTGAGTGGGGCTCCTACAATGAGCAGTTCTTC CASSLPGVQNAEWGSYNEQFF
- TRBD2 TRBJ2-3 TRBV7-9 TGTGCCAGCAGCTTTACGACTAGCGGGAGGGCAGATACGCAGTATTTT CASSFTTSGRADTQYF
- TRBD1 TRBJ2-1 TRBV5-1 TGCGCCAGCAGTACAGGGGGGTGGGATGAGCAGTTCTTC CASSTGGWDEQFF
- - TRBJ1-2 TRBV27 TGTGCCAGCAGTTTAAGGGCCGATACGGGACATAACTATGGCTACACCTTC CASSLRADTGHNYGYTF
- TRBD1 TRBJ1-3 TRBV5-4 TGTGCCAGCAGCAAGGACAGGGGGCATCTAGGAAACACCATATATTTT CASSKDRGHLGNTIYF
few TRBD1 TRBJ1-2 TRBV7-8 TGTGCCAGCAGCTTAGCGGGCGACAGGGCGGGCTACACCTTC CASSLAGDRAGYTF
- - TRBJ2-3 TRBV4-2 TGTGCCAGCAGCCAAAACAGGTTTAGCACAGATACGCAGTATTTT CASSQNRFSTDTQYF
- TRBD2 TRBJ2-2 TRBV30 TGTGCCTGGAGTCTCGGGCTAGCGGGAGCCGCCGGGGAGCTGTTTTTT CAWSLGLAGAAGELFF
few TRBD2 TRBJ2-2 TRBV27 TGTGCCAGCAGTTTCACGGGACTAGCGGGAACCGGGGAGCTGTTTTTT CASSFTGLAGTGELFF
once - TRBJ1-1 TRBV19 TGTGCCACCCGGGACTCGTACACTGAAGCTTTCTTT CATRDSYTEAFF
few - TRBJ1-1 TRBV5-6 TGTGCCAGCAGCTTGGACAGGACACGAGAGGCTTTCTTT CASSLDRTREAFF
- - TRBJ1-1 TRBV6-6 TGTGCCAGCATTTGGCAGACGAACACTGAAGCTTTCTTT CASIWQTNTEAFF
- TRBD1 TRBJ1-5 TRBV18 TGTGCCAGCTCACCTGGACAGGATAGCAATCAGCCCCAGCATTTT CASSPGQDSNQPQHF
- - TRBJ1-1 TRBV28 TGTGCCAGCAGTGGGAACACGGCGACTATGAACACTGAAGCTTTCTTT CASSGNTATMNTEAFF
once - TRBJ2-3 TRBV20-1 TGCAGTGCTAGGTGGGCAGGTACGCAGTATTTT CSARWAGTQYF
- TRBD2 TRBJ2-1 TRBV19 TGTGCCAGTAGTCACCCCCCGGCGGGAGTGATTGAGCAGTTCTTC CASSHPPAGVIEQFF
- - TRBJ2-6 TRBV7-9 TGTGCCAGCACCATCGTTCCGTCTGGGGCCAACGTCCTGACTTTC CASTIVPSGANVLTF
- - TRBJ1-1 TRBV18 TGTGCCAGCTCCCAGACAGGAGGTACTGAAGCTTTCTTT CASSQTGGTEAFF
- TRBD1 TRBJ1-1 TRBV10-3 TGTGCCATCAGTGGGGACAGGGTGGCTGAAGCTTTCTTT CAISGDRVAEAFF
- - TRBJ2-4 TRBV10-3 TGTGCCATCAGTGCTGGGGGGGCAGCAAACATTCAGTACTTC CAISAGGAANIQYF
- TRBD2 TRBJ2-7 TRBV10-1 TGCGCCAGCAGTGTTACTAGCGGGACAGCCGAGCAGTACTTC CASSVTSGTAEQYF
- - TRBJ1-3 TRBV19 TGTGCCAGTAGTATAGTGGGGATCGGCTCTGGAAACACCATATATTTT CASSIVGIGSGNTIYF
- - TRBJ2-1 TRBV5-1 TGCGCCAGCACCTATGACCTACACCCCAGCTCCTACAATGAGCAGTTCTTC CASTYDLHPSSYNEQFF
once TRBD2 TRBJ2-1 TRBV2 TGTGCCAGCAGTCCCGGACTAGCGGGAGGGAGCTCCTACAATGAGCAGTTCTTC CASSPGLAGGSSYNEQFF
once - TRBJ2-7 TRBV21-1 TGTGCCAGCAGTCCCACGGAGCCCTACGAGCAGTACTTC CASSPTEPYEQYF
- - TRBJ2-5 TRBV4-1 TGCGCCAGCAGCCAGGCTTTGGGGCGGAGGGGAGAGACCCAGTACTTC CASSQALGRRGETQYF
- - TRBJ2-7 TRBV25-1 TGTGCCAGCAGTGATATTTACGAGCAGTACTTC CASSDIYEQYF
- - TRBJ2-2 TRBV6-5 TGTGCCAGCAGGGCGCCCGGGACATACACCGGGGAGCTGTTTTTT CASRAPGTYTGELFF
few - TRBJ2-7 TRBV29-1 TGCAGCGTTAAAAATCCCGGCTTGGGACCATACTCCTACGAGCAGTACTTC CSVKNPGLGPYSYEQYF
- - TRBJ1-5 TRBV2 TGTGCCAGCAGTGTCAGGGGCCCGTATAGCAATCAGCCCCAGCATTTT CASSVRGPYSNQPQHF
- - TRBJ2-3 TRBV14 TGTGCCAGCAGCCCGTTACTGACAGATACGCAGTATTTT CASSPLLTDTQYF
- TRBD2 TRBJ2-1 TRBV7-9 TGTGCCAGCAGCTCGAGCGGGGACCCCTACAATGAGCAGTTCTTC CASSSSGDPYNEQFF
- TRBD1 TRBJ2-5 TRBV18 TGTGCCAGCTCCGGACAGGGCCGGGAGACCCAGTACTTC CASSGQGRETQYF
- TRBD2 TRBJ2-5 TRBV5-1 TGCGCCAGCAGCGTAGGTTACTCGGGGGGTATCCAAGAGACCCAGTACTTC CASSVGYSGGIQETQYF
- TRBD1 TRBJ1-1 TRBV7-9 TGTGCCAGCAGCTTTCAGGGGGAGGAAGCTTTCTTT CASSFQGEEAFF
- - TRBJ2-1 TRBV30 TGTGCCTGCCTCCGTGCCGAACGTCCTCCTGAGCAGTTCTTC CACLRAERPPEQFF
- - TRBJ1-4 TRBV19 TGTGCCGCAGGCGTCCGGAATGAAAAACTGTTTTTT CAAGVRNEKLFF
few TRBD1 TRBJ2-7 TRBV19 TGTGCCAGTAGTGCGACAGGGGTTAGTTTAGAGCAGTACTTC CASSATGVSLEQYF
- TRBD2 TRBJ2-1 TRBV15 TGTGCCACCAGCAGAGATCCGACTAGCGGGGTGAATGAGCAGTTCTTC CATSRDPTSGVNEQFF
- - TRBJ2-3 TRBV7-8 TGTGCCAGCAGCTCCTTAGATACGCAGTATTTT CASSSLDTQYF
- - TRBJ2-3 TRBV11-3 TGTGCCAGCAGCACCAGGACAGAAACAGATACGCAGTATTTT CASSTRTETDTQYF
once - TRBJ2-7 TRBV6-5 TGTGCCAGCAGTTACTCGCGACCGGGGAGCTCCTACGAGCAGTACTTC CASSYSRPGSSYEQYF
- - TRBJ2-1 TRBV11-2 TGTGCCAGCAGCTTAGGTATCAATGAGCAGTTCTTC CASSLGINEQFF
- - TRBJ2-2 TRBV10-3 TGTGCCATCAGTGAGGACCTAACCGGGGAGCTGTTTTTT CAISEDLTGELFF
- - TRBJ1-4 TRBV19 TGTGCCAGTAGTATTCCTCGGCGGACAACTAATGAAAAACTGTTTTTT CASSIPRRTTNEKLFF
- - TRBJ1-2 TRBV19 TGTGCCAGTAGTCTACCAGGGACTAACTATGGCTACACCTTC CASSLPGTNYGYTF
- - TRBJ2-7 TRBV15 TGTGCCACCAGCAGAGATTTGGCGGGCGAGGTTATCTACGAGCAGTACTTC CATSRDLAGEVIYEQYF
- TRBD1 TRBJ1-1 TRBV19 TGTGCCAGCAGAGAGACAGGGGGAATGAACACTGAAGCTTTCTTT CASRETGGMNTEAFF
few - TRBJ2-2 TRBV19 TGTGCCAGTAGTCGCCCGTCGAACACCGGGGAGCTGTTTTTT CASSRPSNTGELFF
- - TRBJ1-5 TRBV6-5 TGTGCCAGCAGTCCAGGGTGGGGGAGCAATCAGCCCCAGCATTTT CASSPGWGSNQPQHF
- - TRBJ2-1 TRBV2 TGTGCCAGCAGTGAAAGGGCCTTTCGGAACCATGAGCAGTTCTTC CASSERAFRNHEQFF
- - TRBJ2-3 TRBV11-3 TGTGCCAGCAGTCCAGTCCGTGGCGATACGCAGTATTTT CASSPVRGDTQYF
- - TRBJ2-1 TRBV4-2 TGTGCCAGCAGCCAGCAGCCAGACAGTTCCTACAATGAGCAGTTCTTC CASSQQPDSSYNEQFF